This TCR beta chain was recovered during a study of Graves' ophthalmopathy and Graves' hyperthyroidism. This clonotype was detected many times. Scientists amplified the TCR beta CDR3 regions from RNA transcripts. HTBI-primed RT-PCR formed the first round, and a multiplex PCR formed the second. TCRdb used MiXCR to reprocess the multiplex PCR reads, holding one entry per CDR3 protein. In the table there are 560,000 or so distinct CDR3 sequences, about two fifths of which are singletons. V was cut by 0 bases and J by 8 bases, with 10 bases left in between. Looked up from germline, CDR1 is DFQATT and CDR2 is SNEGSKA (reference sequence). This CDR3 is built from 12 residues.

The sequenced sample was peripheral blood or thyroid tissue (not recorded which). The receptor's source is an adult man with Graves' hyperthyroidism. The chain couples TRBV20-1 to TRBJ1-2; no clear D. The CDR3 spells CSARDETQGYTF. DNA of the CDR3: TGCAGTGCTAGAGATGAAACCCAGGGCTACACCTTC.